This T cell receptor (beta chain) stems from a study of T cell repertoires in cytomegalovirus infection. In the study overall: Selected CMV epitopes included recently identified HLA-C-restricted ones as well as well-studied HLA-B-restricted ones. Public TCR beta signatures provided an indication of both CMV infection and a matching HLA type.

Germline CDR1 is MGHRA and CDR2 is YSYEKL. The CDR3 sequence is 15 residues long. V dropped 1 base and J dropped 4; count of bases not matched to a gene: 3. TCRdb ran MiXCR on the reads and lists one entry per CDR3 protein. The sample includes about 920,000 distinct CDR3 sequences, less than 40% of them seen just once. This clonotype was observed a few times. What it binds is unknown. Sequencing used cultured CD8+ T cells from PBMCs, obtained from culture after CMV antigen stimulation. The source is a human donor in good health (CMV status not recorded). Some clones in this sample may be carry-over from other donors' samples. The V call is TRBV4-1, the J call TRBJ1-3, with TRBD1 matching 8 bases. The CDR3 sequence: CASSQVQGAGNTIYF. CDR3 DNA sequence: TGCGCCAGCAGCCAAGTCCAGGGGGCAGGAAACACCATATATTTT.